The 30 T cell receptor beta chains reported below all come from one sample, sequenced in a study of regulatory T cells in long-lasting Graves disease. Time point reported: persistent/refractory GD, antithyroid drugs over 5 years with positive TRAb. PBMCs provided the RNA from which the TCR library was made. Building of the TCR beta libraries involved iRepertoire HTBI primers and Arm-PCR of CDR3 regions. TCRdb used MiXCR to reprocess the multiplex PCR reads, holding one entry per CDR3 protein. Of a few hundred thousand distinct CDR3 sequences listed, roughly a quarter are singletons. Sequenced here: peripheral blood mononuclear cells (PBMCs), sampled when the disease was refractory, from a patient treated with antithyroid drugs. These TCRs come from a female donor with Graves disease.

The table lists this clonotype with a few counts. The V and J genes are TRBV2 and TRBJ2-7, with TRBD1 as a possible D gene (6 bases). Trimming stripped 4 bases from V and 5 bases from J, with 15 bases between. The CDR3 loop spans 14 amino acids. CDR1 and CDR2 from the germline V gene are SNHLY and FYNNEI. The CDR3 coding sequence is TGTGCCAGCAGTGTCGGGCCAGGGGACAACGAGCAGTACTTC. Translating it yields CASSVGPGDNEQYF.

This clonotype appeared many times. The J gene is TRBJ2-7, the V gene TRBV12-3 or TRBV12-4; D gene unclear. V was cut by 7 bases and J by 4 bases, with 14 bases left in between. CDR3 length equals 13 residues. For the CDR3, the DNA is TGTGCCAGCACCCTTAGAGTGGGATACGAGCAGTACTTC. Encoded protein: CASTLRVGYEQYF.

The genes are TRBV28 and TRBJ1-2; no clear D gene. Trimming took 7 bases from V and 6 from J, leaving 9 bases between them. The CDR3 length is 11 residues. Germline V gene data show CDR1 as MDHEN and CDR2 as SYDVKM. The CDR3 loop reads CASNLRDGYTF. The CDR3 DNA sequence: TGTGCCAGCAATCTGAGGGATGGCTACACCTTC.

This chain links TRBV11-1 with TRBJ2-2; D not certain. V shed 6 bases and J shed 5 bases, with 10 bases lying between them. Germline CDR1 and CDR2: SGHAT and FQDESV (reference sequence). The length of the CDR3 is 13 residues. CDR3 coding DNA: TGTGCCAGCAGGAGCGATTTTACCGGGGAGCTGTTTTTT. Protein: CASRSDFTGELFF.

The chain joins TRBV6-1 to TRBJ1-1, with D maybe TRBD1 (6 bases). CDR3 length: 13 amino acids. The V gene's germline CDR1 is MNHNS and CDR2 SASEGT. The V end was cut by 11 bases, the J end by 0 bases, with 13 bases between. The CDR3 loop is CAGAGAMNTEAFF. CDR3 in DNA: TGTGCCGGGGCGGGGGCGATGAACACTGAAGCTTTCTTT.

This clonotype was seen at least ten times. The chain is built from TRBV28 and TRBJ1-2, with D unclear. The CDR3 covers 15 residues. Looked up from germline, CDR1 is MDHEN and CDR2 is SYDVKM. V was pared by 2 bases and J by 4 bases, with 14 bases between. CDR3 in amino acids: CASSLGSAGPYGYTF. In nucleotides, the CDR3 is TGTGCCAGCAGTTTAGGGTCAGCAGGCCCCTATGGCTACACCTTC.

The table lists this clonotype with many counts. The rearrangement uses TRBV7-2 and TRBJ2-5; 8 bases fit TRBD2. CDR3 length: 16 amino acids. The germline V gene encodes CDR1 SGHTA and CDR2 FQGNSA. V lost 2 bases to trimming and J lost 7 bases; unmatched junction nucleotides: 12. This chain's CDR3 is CASSLMVREVLGTQYF. The CDR3 DNA follows: TGTGCCAGCAGCTTAATGGTGCGGGAGGTTCTTGGGACCCAGTACTTC.

This rearrangement joins TRBV14 to TRBJ2-5, with no clear D. This CDR3 spans 12 amino acids. The V gene's germline CDR1 is SGHDN and CDR2 FVKESK. V lost 4 bases and J lost 7, with 10 bases in between. CDR3 in DNA: TGTGCCAGCAGCCTAAAGGACGGGACCCAGTACTTC. Translation: CASSLKDGTQYF.

The chain joins TRBV19 to TRBJ2-2, with a possible D match to TRBD1 (6 bases). Germline assignment: CDR1 LNHDA and CDR2 SQIVND (reference sequence). With 8 bases removed from V and 4 bases from J, the gap between germline ends came to 14 bases. CDR3 length: 14 amino acids. CDR3 region: CASGNQGSTGELFF. CDR3 in DNA: TGTGCCAGTGGAAACCAGGGGTCCACCGGGGAGCTGTTTTTT.

In its sample, this clonotype was seen many times. The rearrangement uses TRBV12-3 or TRBV12-4 and TRBJ2-7; 7 bases match TRBD1. Unmatched junction bases numbered 8, after V lost 5 bases and J lost 4 bases. The CDR3 extends over 14 amino acids. CDR3 sequence reads: CASSPGTASYEQYF. In DNA, the CDR3 is TGTGCCAGCAGTCCGGGGACAGCTTCTTACGAGCAGTACTTC.

Turning to this clonotype: A read error may be the cause here, since a much bigger clone is one base away. The chain employs TRBV20-1 and TRBJ2-5; no clear D gene. CDR1 is DFQATT, CDR2 SNEGSKA, per germline (reference sequence). The CDR3 sequence is 13 residues long. CDR3 residues: CSAERSGQETQHF. Written as DNA, the CDR3 is TGCAGTGCGGAGAGATCGGGTCAAGAGACCCAGCACTTC.

This clonotype was seen a few times. The chain couples TRBV5-1 to TRBJ1-2, with a weak D call TRBD1 (5 bases). Trimming removed 4 bases at V and 4 bases at J, with 17 bases between. Germline V gene lookup returns CDR1 SGHRS and CDR2 YFSETQ. The CDR3 spans 15 residues. CDR3 bases: TGCGCCAGCAGCCCCAGCGGGGCGGCCTCCTATGGCTACACCTTC. Translating gives CASSPSGAASYGYTF.

This clonotype was detected only a few times. This chain joins TRBV19 and TRBJ2-2; maybe TRBD1 (6 bases). The CDR3 runs to 14 residues. Trimming pared 8 bases from V and 3 bases from J, leaving 13 bases between. CDR1 is LNHDA and CDR2 is SQIVND in the germline V gene (reference sequence). The CDR3 DNA reads as TGTGCCAGTTGTACCGGACAGCACACCGGGGAGCTGTTTTTT. The encoded protein is CASCTGQHTGELFF.

A single count supports this clonotype. A read error may account for a junction end that differs from germline. J is TRBJ1-5 and V is TRBV30; 8 bases match TRBD1. Germline CDR1 and CDR2: GTSNPN and SVGIG (reference sequence). The CDR3 covers 13 residues. The CDR3 loop reads CAGSRQGIQPQHF. The CDR3 nucleotides are TGTGCCGGGAGTAGACAGGGGATTCAGCCCCAGCATTTT.

This clonotype was counted between two and nine times. Just one base apart from a much larger clone, this may be a read error. This chain uses TRBV2 with TRBJ2-2, with TRBD1 as a possible D gene (6 bases). Germline-derived CDR1 and CDR2 are SNHLY and FYNNEI. CDR3 size: 15 residues. V dropped 4 bases and J dropped 4 bases, with 13 bases sitting between them. The CDR3 here is CASSVDRTSTGELFF. For the CDR3, the DNA is TGTGCCAGCAGTGTTGACAGGACGAGCACCGGGGAGCTGTTTTTT.

This clonotype was counted only a few times. The chain couples TRBV2 to TRBJ2-1; TRBD2 aligns across 14 bases. After removal of 6 bases from V and 6 bases from J, the junction contained 1 base not matched to a gene. The CDR3 is 14 amino acids. Germline V gene sequence: CDR1 SNHLY, CDR2 FYNNEI. The CDR3 region has the DNA TGTGCCAGCAGGGGACTAGCGGGGGTCAATGAGCAGTTCTTC. Protein: CASRGLAGVNEQFF.

A few counts support this clonotype. The V gene is TRBV7-3, the J gene TRBJ2-2; D possibly corresponds to TRBD2 (6 bases). The CDR3 consists of 16 residues. The germline V gene has CDR1 SGHTA and CDR2 FQGTGA. Trimming stripped 0 bases from V and 8 bases from J, with 16 bases between. For the CDR3, the DNA is TGTGCCAGCAGCTTAACGGCGGGATTCGGGACGGGGGAGCTGTTTTTT. It specifies CASSLTAGFGTGELFF.

To note about this clonotype: This probably arose from a read error, given a far larger clone one base away. The CDR3 DNA reads as TGTACCAGCACATCGGGACAGGCCCCTTACGAGCAGTACTTC. Protein product: CTSTSGQAPYEQYF. The rearrangement links TRBV2 to TRBJ2-5; the match to TRBD1 covers 8 bases. The J call is uncertain, as TRBJ2-7 better fits the DNA end. Looked up from germline, CDR1 is SNHLY and CDR2 is FYNNEI. The CDR3 runs 14 residues.

This clonotype has at least ten counts. The chain is built from TRBV7-2 and TRBJ2-5; weak D call: TRBD1 (6 bases). This CDR3 spans 13 amino acids. V dropped 4 bases and J dropped 4 bases, with 10 bases sitting between them. Germline V gene lookup returns CDR1 SGHTA and CDR2 FQGNSA. The CDR3 DNA reads as TGTGCCAGCAGCTGGGGGCGGAGAGAGACCCAGTACTTC. Its protein product is CASSWGRRETQYF. Complete variable domain (other parts from reference TRBV7-2 and TRBJ2-5): GAGVSQSPSNKVTEKGKDVELRCDPISGHTALYWYRQSLGQGLEFLIYFQGNSAPDKSGLPSDRFSAERTGGSVSTLTIQRTQQEDSAVYLCASSWGRRETQYFGPGTRLLVL.

This chain connects TRBV6-2 or TRBV6-3 to TRBJ2-3; 8 nucleotides line up with TRBD2. The CDR3 contains 14 residues. Germline CDR1 reads MNHEY; CDR2 reads SVGEGT. V lost 10 bases to trimming and J lost 4 bases; unmatched junction nucleotides: 10. This chain's CDR3 is CATQSGSFADTQYF. CDR3 DNA sequence: TGTGCCACCCAAAGCGGGAGTTTTGCAGATACGCAGTATTTT.

This clonotype was counted between two and nine times. This chain links TRBV30 with TRBJ1-2; D gene ambiguous. From germline, CDR1 is GTSNPN and CDR2 SVGIG (reference sequence). The CDR3 spans 12 residues. V was cut by 4 bases and J by 10 bases, with 16 bases left in between. The CDR3, as DNA: TGTGCCTGGAACCGGGGTCAGGCGAACTACACCTTC. Translation gives CAWNRGQANYTF.

V is TRBV5-1 and J is TRBJ2-4, with a weak D call TRBD1 (6 bases). CDR3 length: 19 amino acids. Trimming removed 0 bases at V and 0 bases at J, with 19 bases between. CDR1 SGHRS and CDR2 YFSETQ come from the germline V gene. The CDR3 spells CASSLEGVGQGLAKNIQYF. The CDR3 nucleotides are TGCGCCAGCAGCTTGGAGGGGGTTGGGCAGGGCCTAGCCAAAAACATTCAGTACTTC.

The CDR3 loop reads CASSLVRGNDEQFF. CDR3 bases: TGTGCCAGCAGCTTAGTTAGAGGGAACGATGAGCAGTTCTTC. The chain joins TRBV7-9 to TRBJ2-1; tentatively, D is TRBD2 (5 bases). With 1 base removed from V and 8 bases from J, the gap between germline ends came to 12 bases. Germline values: CDR1 SEHNR, CDR2 FQNEAQ (reference sequence). The CDR3 runs to 14 residues.

The chain employs TRBV15 and TRBJ2-1; TRBD1 matches 7 bases. The germline CDR1 and CDR2 sequences are LNHNV and YYDKDF (reference sequence). CDR3 size: 16 residues. V lost 5 bases and J lost 0; bases outside the gene matches: 7. CDR3 amino acids: CATSSQQGSSYNEQFF. DNA for the CDR3: TGTGCCACCAGCTCCCAACAGGGGAGCTCCTACAATGAGCAGTTCTTC.

The chain joins TRBV18 to TRBJ1-6; 7 bases align to TRBD1. The CDR3 is made up of 14 amino acids. V was pared by 4 bases and J by 6 bases, with 3 bases of the junction left unmatched. Germline lookup yields CDR1 KGHSH and CDR2 LQKENI. CDR3: CASSRTGPNSPLHF. CDR3 coding DNA: TGTGCCAGCTCACGGACAGGCCCTAATTCACCCCTCCACTTT.

The CDR3 spells CASSKGLAGTNYEQYF. The CDR3 DNA reads as TGCGCCAGCAGCAAGGGACTAGCGGGCACTAACTACGAGCAGTACTTC. J is TRBJ2-7 and V is TRBV5-1; 12 positions match TRBD2. The CDR3 has 16 residues. CDR1 is SGHRS and CDR2 is YFSETQ in the germline V gene. V trimming: 4 bases; J trimming: 3 bases; junction bases outside the gene matches: 8.

The chain uses TRBV29-1 and TRBJ1-1; TRBD1 matches at 8 bases. Germline V lookup: CDR1 SQVTM, CDR2 ANQGSEA. The ends lost 7 bases at V and 0 bases at J; junction bases unmatched: 13. CDR3 length: 16 residues. CDR3 residues: CSAPATRTGLNTEAFF. CDR3 nucleotide sequence: TGCAGCGCCCCGGCTACGAGGACAGGGCTGAACACTGAAGCTTTCTTT. Looking up the rest from reference TRBV29-1 and TRBJ1-1 gives the full variable domain: SAVISQKPSRDICQRGTSLTIQCQVDSQVTMMFWYRQQPGQSLTLIATANQGSEATYESGFVIDKFPISRPNLTFSTLTVSNMSPEDSSIYLCSAPATRTGLNTEAFFGQGTRLTVV.

In this sample, this clonotype turned up many times. The chain combines TRBV2 with TRBJ1-5; the D gene is possibly TRBD1 (5 bases). CDR1 and CDR2 from the germline V gene are SNHLY and FYNNEI. The CDR3 runs 12 residues. V dropped 8 bases and J dropped 4 bases, with 9 bases sitting between them. CDR3 DNA: TGTGCCAGCGCCGGGGCTAATCAGCCCCAGCATTTT. This translates into CASAGANQPQHF.

The chain carries TRBV4-3 and TRBJ2-2; 8 nucleotides match TRBD2. The germline gives CDR1 LGHNA, CDR2 YSLEER. CDR3 length: 15 amino acids. After removal of 0 bases from V and 8 bases from J, the junction contained 5 bases not matched to a gene. DNA of the CDR3: TGCGCCAGCAGCCAAGATGAACTAGCGGTGGGGGAGCTGTTTTTT. Translation: CASSQDELAVGELFF.

The chain recombines TRBV5-5 with TRBJ2-5; 10 bases agree with TRBD2. The ends lost 0 bases at V and 3 bases at J; junction bases unmatched: 11. The germline gives CDR1 SGHKS, CDR2 YYEKEE (reference sequence). This CDR3 region has 18 residues. The CDR3 is CASSLALRLAGVKETQYF. The CDR3 DNA sequence: TGTGCCAGCAGCTTGGCCCTTAGGCTAGCGGGAGTCAAAGAGACCCAGTACTTC.